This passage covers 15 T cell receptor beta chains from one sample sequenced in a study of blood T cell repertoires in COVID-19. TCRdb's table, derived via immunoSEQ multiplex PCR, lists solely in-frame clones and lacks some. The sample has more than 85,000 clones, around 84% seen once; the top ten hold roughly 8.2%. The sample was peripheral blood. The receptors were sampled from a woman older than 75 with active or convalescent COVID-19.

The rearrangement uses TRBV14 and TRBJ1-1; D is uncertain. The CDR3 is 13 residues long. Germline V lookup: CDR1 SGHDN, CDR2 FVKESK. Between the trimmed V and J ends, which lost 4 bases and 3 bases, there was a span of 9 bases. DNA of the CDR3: TGTGCCAGCAGCCCTCCGGGATACACTGAAGCTTTCTTT. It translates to CASSPPGYTEAFF.

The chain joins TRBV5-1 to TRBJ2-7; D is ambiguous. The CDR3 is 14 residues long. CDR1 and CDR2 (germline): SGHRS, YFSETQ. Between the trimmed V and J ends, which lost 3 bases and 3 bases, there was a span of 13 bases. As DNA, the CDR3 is TGCGCCAGCAGCTCCACAACACCTCTCTACGAGCAGTACTTC. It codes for CASSSTTPLYEQYF. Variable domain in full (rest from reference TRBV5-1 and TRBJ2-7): KAGVTQTPRYLIKTRGQQVTLSCSPISGHRSVSWYQQTPGQGLQFLFEYFSETQRNKGNFPGRFSGRQFSNSRSEMNVSTLELGDSALYLCASSSTTPLYEQYFGPGTRLTVT.

The chain's CDR3 is CASSTPWTRNNEQFF. CDR3 DNA: TGTGCCAGTAGTACCCCATGGACTAGGAACAATGAGCAGTTCTTC. V gene TRBV19 combines with J gene TRBJ2-1, with 7 bases aligning to TRBD2. The germline V gene has CDR1 LNHDA and CDR2 SQIVND (reference sequence). J lost 5 bases, V lost 4 bases, and 8 bases had no gene match. The CDR3 sequence is 15 residues long.

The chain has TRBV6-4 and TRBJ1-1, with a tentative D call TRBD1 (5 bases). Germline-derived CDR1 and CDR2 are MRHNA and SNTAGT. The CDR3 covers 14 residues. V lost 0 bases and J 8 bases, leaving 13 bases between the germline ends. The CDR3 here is CASSDSDGRGEAFF. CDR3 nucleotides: TGTGCCAGCAGTGACTCGGACGGGAGGGGAGAAGCTTTCTTT.

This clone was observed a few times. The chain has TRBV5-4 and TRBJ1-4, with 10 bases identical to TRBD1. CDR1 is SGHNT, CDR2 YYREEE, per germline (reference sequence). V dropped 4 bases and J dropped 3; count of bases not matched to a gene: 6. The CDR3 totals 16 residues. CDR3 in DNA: TGTGCCAGCAGCCCGACAGGGGGCTCATCTAATGAAAAACTGTTTTTT. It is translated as CASSPTGGSSNEKLFF.

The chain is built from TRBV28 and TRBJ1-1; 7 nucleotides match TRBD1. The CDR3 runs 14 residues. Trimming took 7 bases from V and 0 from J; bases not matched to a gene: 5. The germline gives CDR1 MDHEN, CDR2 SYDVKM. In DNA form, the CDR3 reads TGTGCCAGCACGCAGGGGGGTATGAACACTGAAGCTTTCTTT. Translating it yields CASTQGGMNTEAFF.

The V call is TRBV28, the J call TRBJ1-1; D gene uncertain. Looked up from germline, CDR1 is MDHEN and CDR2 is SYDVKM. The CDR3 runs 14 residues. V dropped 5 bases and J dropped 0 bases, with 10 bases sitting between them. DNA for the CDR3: TGTGCCAGCAGTAAAGGTGGGCTGAACACTGAAGCTTTCTTT. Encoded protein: CASSKGGLNTEAFF.

The CDR3 DNA sequence: TGCGCCAGCAGCCAACACGACAGAACCTACGAGCAGTACTTC. Amino acids: CASSQHDRTYEQYF. This sequence joins TRBV4-1 and TRBJ2-7, with D possibly matching TRBD1 (5 bases). The CDR3 is made up of 14 amino acids. Germline V gene data show CDR1 as MGHRA and CDR2 as YSYEKL. Trimming took 2 bases from V and 2 from J, leaving 10 bases between them.

CDR3 region: CASGNGRSTDTQYF. CDR3 nucleotides: TGTGCCAGTGGTAACGGGAGGAGCACAGATACGCAGTATTTT. The V and J genes are TRBV19 and TRBJ2-3, with 7 nucleotides matching TRBD2. The CDR3 runs to 14 residues. The germline V gene encodes CDR1 LNHDA and CDR2 SQIVND (reference sequence). J lost 0 bases, V lost 8 bases, and 5 bases had no gene match.

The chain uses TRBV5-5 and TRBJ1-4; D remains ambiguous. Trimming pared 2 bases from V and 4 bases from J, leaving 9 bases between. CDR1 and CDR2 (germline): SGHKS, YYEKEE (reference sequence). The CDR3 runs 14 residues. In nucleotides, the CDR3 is TGTGCCAGCAGCTTTTTACAGCTTAATGAAAAACTGTTTTTT. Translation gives CASSFLQLNEKLFF.

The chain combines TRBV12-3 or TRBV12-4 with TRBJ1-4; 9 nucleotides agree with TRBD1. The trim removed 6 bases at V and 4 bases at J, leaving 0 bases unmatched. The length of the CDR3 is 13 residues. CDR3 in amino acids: CASRTGGNEKLFF. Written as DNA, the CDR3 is TGTGCCAGCAGGACAGGGGGTAATGAAAAACTGTTTTTT.

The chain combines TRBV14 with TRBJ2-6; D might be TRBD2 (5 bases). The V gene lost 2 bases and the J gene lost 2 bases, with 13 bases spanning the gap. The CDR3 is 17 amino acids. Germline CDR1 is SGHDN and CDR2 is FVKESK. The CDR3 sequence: CASSQSRPRAGANVLTF. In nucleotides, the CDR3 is TGTGCCAGCAGCCAATCCCGCCCGAGGGCTGGGGCCAACGTCCTGACTTTC.

The CDR3 sequence is CASSPTGGRETQYF. The CDR3 nucleotides are TGTGCCAGCTCCCCCACAGGGGGCAGGGAGACCCAGTACTTC. The chain has TRBV18 and TRBJ2-5; TRBD1 agrees at 9 bases. The length of the CDR3 is 14 residues. CDR1 is KGHSH and CDR2 is LQKENI in the germline V gene. V shed 6 bases and J 5 bases; nucleotides not matched to a gene: 7.

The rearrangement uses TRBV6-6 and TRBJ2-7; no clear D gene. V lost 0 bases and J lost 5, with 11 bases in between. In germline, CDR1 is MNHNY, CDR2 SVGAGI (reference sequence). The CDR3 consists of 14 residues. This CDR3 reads CASSYSARLDEQYF. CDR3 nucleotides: TGTGCCAGCAGTTACTCGGCCAGACTGGACGAGCAGTACTTC.

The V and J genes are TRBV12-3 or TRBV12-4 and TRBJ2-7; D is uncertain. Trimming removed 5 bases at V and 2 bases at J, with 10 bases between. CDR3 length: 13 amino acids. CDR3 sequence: CASSKTGPYEQYF. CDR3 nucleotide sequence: TGTGCCAGCAGTAAGACTGGCCCCTACGAGCAGTACTTC.